The rows below give T cell receptor beta chains drawn from one sample of a study of T cell responses to AZD1222 COVID-19 vaccine. Only in-frame clones appear in the TCRdb table, and some are missing; sequencing was by immunoSEQ multiplex PCR. Of 120,000 or so clones listed, approximately 92% are singletons. The source material was peripheral blood, sampled 28 days after the second AZD1222 dose. All receptors derive from an adult who received the AZD1222 COVID-19 vaccine. The conserved cysteine and the conserved F or W are not part of the CDR3 here. Fields, in order: CDR3 length, V gene, CDR3 protein.

CDR3 length: 12
V gene: TRBV18
CDR3 protein: ASSPSTGPTEAF

CDR3 length: 11
V gene: TRBV6-5
CDR3 protein: ASISGSSYEQY

CDR3 length: 14
V gene: TRBV7-2
CDR3 protein: ASSLVGTGPSYEQY

CDR3 length: 10
V gene: TRBV6-6
CDR3 protein: ASSYSLYEQY

CDR3 length: 13
V gene: TRBV2
CDR3 protein: ASSGQGAISYEQY

CDR3 length: 14
V gene: TRBV7-8
CDR3 protein: ASSSSRVLNTGELF

CDR3 length: 13
V gene: TRBV23-1
CDR3 protein: ASSVLVGWPDTQY

CDR3 length: 12
V gene: TRBV11-2
CDR3 protein: ASSLQGPGTEAF

CDR3 length: 9
V gene: TRBV10-1
CDR3 protein: ASQTSYEQY

CDR3 length: 11
V gene: TRBV5-1
CDR3 protein: ASGSSDNYGYT

CDR3 length: 14
V gene: TRBV28
CDR3 protein: ASSSPGLRAKNIQY

CDR3 length: 14
V gene: TRBV14
CDR3 protein: ASILRDRVDTGELF

CDR3 length: 10
V gene: TRBV10-3
CDR3 protein: AISQREGGYT

CDR3 length: 11
V gene: TRBV6-6
CDR3 protein: ASSPGRTTEAF

CDR3 length: 11
V gene: TRBV20-1
CDR3 protein: SASMGAHNEQF

CDR3 length: 12
V gene: TRBV5-6
CDR3 protein: ASSFRGGGYEQY

CDR3 length: 13
V gene: TRBV7-9
CDR3 protein: ASSTNTGVTYEQY

CDR3 length: 13
V gene: TRBV6-2/TRBV6-3
CDR3 protein: ASSYDGQGRKTQY

CDR3 length: 13
V gene: TRBV21-1
CDR3 protein: ASSKGTGVTGELF

CDR3 length: 14
V gene: TRBV5-1
CDR3 protein: ASSLGQAATNEKLF

CDR3 length: 11
V gene: TRBV28
CDR3 protein: ASSRGLNTEAF

CDR3 length: 19
V gene: TRBV27
CDR3 protein: ASSLFPIGGGVISGANVLT

CDR3 length: 11
V gene: TRBV7-9
CDR3 protein: ASSFIHSYEQY

CDR3 length: 10
V gene: TRBV6-5
CDR3 protein: ASSTHLNEQY

CDR3 length: 14
V gene: TRBV28
CDR3 protein: ASSAYSGTGWHEQY

CDR3 length: 12
V gene: TRBV27
CDR3 protein: ASSPGQNDYGYT

CDR3 length: 13
V gene: TRBV6-5
CDR3 protein: ASRLPGLGQEGYT

CDR3 length: 12
V gene: TRBV3-1/TRBV3-2
CDR3 protein: ASSHGTVNSPLH

CDR3 length: 11
V gene: TRBV5-1
CDR3 protein: ASSPDRGKGYT

CDR3 length: 15
V gene: TRBV28
CDR3 protein: ASSFRTSGAPSYEQY

CDR3 length: 11
V gene: TRBV29-1
CDR3 protein: SVERETTDTQY

CDR3 length: 15
V gene: TRBV5-4
CDR3 protein: ASSLGGGQRTSETQY